The clone carrying this TCR beta chain has ten or more counts. What it binds is unknown. MiXCR, applied by TCRdb to the reads, yields one record per CDR3 protein. This table has about 310,000 distinct CDR3 sequences, roughly a sixth appearing once. This entry belongs to a study of T cell repertoires in cytomegalovirus infection. Study results and limitations: Frequencies of public TCR beta families were cumulated, and this identified carriers of CMV plus the relevant HLA.

The CDR3 is made up of 15 amino acids. Germline lookup yields CDR1 MGHDK and CDR2 SYGVNS. V lost 2 bases, J lost 0 bases, and 8 bases lay in between. J is TRBJ2-1 and V is TRBV25-1; D is unresolved. The sample comprised PBMCs. The receptor was derived from a human donor in good health (CMV status not recorded). Some clones in this sample may be carry-over from other donors' samples. The CDR3 protein is CASSETASSYNEQFF. For the CDR3, the DNA is TGTGCCAGCAGTGAAACGGCCAGCTCCTACAATGAGCAGTTCTTC.